The 9 T cell receptor beta chains below were found in one sample sequenced in a study of blood T cell repertoires in COVID-19. Clones were read by immunoSEQ multiplex PCR, and TCRdb kept only the in-frame ones, dropping some. The sample shows tens of thousands of clones, around 91% of them seen only once. Material for sequencing was peripheral blood. The receptors stem from a man in his fifties with COVID-19, enrolled during active disease.

This chain links TRBV28 with TRBJ2-7; 7 bases fit TRBD1. Germline V gene lookup returns CDR1 MDHEN and CDR2 SYDVKM. The V and J ends lost 2 bases and 5 bases, in that order; junction bases with no gene match: 18. The CDR3 has 18 residues. The CDR3 DNA reads TGTGCCAGCAGTTTAGATCCTCCTTCGACAGGGAGTAGAGACGAGCAGTACTTC. This codes for CASSLDPPSTGSRDEQYF.

V and J are TRBV5-4 and TRBJ1-1; no reliable D call. With 5 bases removed from V and 1 base from J, the gap between germline ends came to 15 bases. There are 15 residues in the CDR3. Germline loops: CDR1 SGHNT, CDR2 YYREEE (reference sequence). CDR3 protein: CASRPKGSTNTEAFF. As DNA, the CDR3 is TGTGCCAGCAGACCGAAAGGGAGTACGAACACTGAAGCTTTCTTT.

There are a few counts of this clone. V and J are TRBV4-1 and TRBJ1-3; possible D gene TRBD1, 5 bases. Per germline, CDR1 MGHRA and CDR2 YSYEKL. The CDR3 sequence is 16 residues long. The V and J ends lost 1 base and 2 bases respectively, with 12 bases between them. Written as DNA, the CDR3 is TGCGCCAGCAGCCAAGGCCCCGGGGGGGCTGGAAACACCATATATTTT. The encoded protein is CASSQGPGGAGNTIYF.

This rearrangement joins TRBV4-3 to TRBJ1-1; D is possibly TRBD1 (5 bases). The CDR3 is 16 amino acids. Germline values: CDR1 LGHNA, CDR2 YSLEER. Trimming pared 0 bases from V and 6 bases from J, leaving 17 bases between. The CDR3 coding sequence is TGCGCCAGCAGCCAAGATTTGGGGGGAGGCAAATCTGAAGCTTTCTTT. Translation gives CASSQDLGGGKSEAFF.

The CDR3 reads CASSVGGGTGELFF. The DNA for the CDR3 is TGTGCCAGCAGCGTAGGAGGGGGCACCGGGGAGCTGTTTTTT. The chain couples TRBV9 to TRBJ2-2, with D perhaps matching TRBD1 (6 bases). Deletions cut 0 bases from V and 4 bases from J, with 7 bases between. This CDR3 region has 14 residues. From germline, CDR1 is SGDLS and CDR2 YYNGEE.

The rearrangement joins TRBV7-2 to TRBJ2-1, with TRBD1 matching 8 bases. Germline-derived CDR1 and CDR2 are SGHTA and FQGNSA. Trimming removed 5 bases from V and 6 bases from J; junction bases left unmatched: 9. This CDR3 is 15 amino acids long. The CDR3 loop is CASSPGRTGLNEQFF. DNA for the CDR3: TGTGCCAGCAGCCCCGGACGGACAGGGCTCAATGAGCAGTTCTTC.

This rearrangement joins TRBV6-5 to TRBJ1-1; D might be TRBD1 (5 bases). Per the germline V gene, CDR1 is MNHEY and CDR2 is SVGAGI. The CDR3 is made up of 15 amino acids. The ends were cut back, 6 bases at V and 0 bases at J, with 14 bases in the middle. The CDR3 protein is CASRDPGLLNTEAFF. The CDR3 nucleotides read TGTGCCAGCAGGGACCCGGGACTTCTGAACACTGAAGCTTTCTTT.

This chain joins TRBV27 and TRBJ1-3; D ambiguous. CDR1 is MNHEY and CDR2 is SMNVEV in the germline V gene (reference sequence). The ends were cut back, 6 bases at V and 1 base at J, with 13 bases in the middle. This CDR3 has 15 residues. DNA for the CDR3: TGTGCCAGCAGCCCCACACCAAATTCTGGAAACACCATATATTTT. Its protein product is CASSPTPNSGNTIYF.

The gene calls are TRBV5-1 and TRBJ2-1; D may be TRBD1 (5 bases). The V end was cut by 0 bases, the J end by 6 bases, with 7 bases between. The V gene's germline CDR1 is SGHRS and CDR2 YFSETQ. This CDR3 is built from 13 residues. The CDR3 region is CASSLDQGNEQFF. CDR3 nucleotide sequence: TGCGCCAGCAGCTTGGACCAGGGCAATGAGCAGTTCTTC.